These 23 T cell receptor beta chains came from one sample sequenced in a study of OX40 agonist ivuxolimab in advanced cancers. Profiling relied on immunoSEQ multiplex PCR, and the TCRdb table lists in-frame clones only, not all of them. The data hold about 54,000 clones, with roughly four fifths observed a single time. This material consisted of CD4+ or CD8+ T cells sorted from blood, taken in a trial of the OX40 agonist ivuxolimab. These receptors came from an adult with an advanced solid tumor such as melanoma, head and neck, liver or kidney cancer.

V usage is TRBV6-1 and J usage is TRBJ1-2; the D gene is possibly TRBD1 (5 bases). CDR1 and CDR2 from the germline V gene are MNHNS and SASEGT. The length of the CDR3 is 12 residues. Trimming stripped 1 base from V and 7 bases from J, with 7 bases between. CDR3 coding DNA: TGTGCCAGCAGTGAAGGGGGCTTTGGCTACACCTTC. Its protein product is CASSEGGFGYTF.

The V and J genes are TRBV5-1 and TRBJ1-4; D remains ambiguous. Trimming removed 0 bases from V and 0 bases from J, with 9 bases in between. The CDR3 runs to 16 residues. Germline CDR1 and CDR2: SGHRS and YFSETQ. The CDR3 nucleotides read TGCGCCAGCAGCTTGGTGGCAGCCCCAACTAATGAAAAACTGTTTTTT. Protein product: CASSLVAAPTNEKLFF.

This chain uses TRBV11-2 with TRBJ1-4, with D perhaps matching TRBD1 (6 bases). The CDR3 is 15 residues long. The germline CDR1 and CDR2 sequences are SGHAT and FQNNGV. V dropped 5 bases and J dropped 3 bases, with 13 bases sitting between them. The CDR3 sequence is CASSPKGGANEKLFF. CDR3 nucleotide sequence: TGTGCCAGCAGCCCGAAAGGGGGAGCTAATGAAAAACTGTTTTTT.

This chain joins TRBV5-4 and TRBJ2-5; the D is unclear. Trimming took off 0 bases at V and 5 bases at J, with 14 bases between the two ends. This CDR3 comprises 15 residues. The germline V gene encodes CDR1 SGHNT and CDR2 YYREEE (reference sequence). CDR3 protein: CASSLVGSPDETQYF. DNA of the CDR3: TGTGCCAGCAGCTTGGTCGGCAGTCCCGATGAGACCCAGTACTTC.

This chain links TRBV27 with TRBJ1-3; no reliable D call. CDR1 and CDR2 from the germline V gene are MNHEY and SMNVEV (reference sequence). The CDR3 consists of 16 residues. V dropped 3 bases and J dropped 0 bases, with 12 bases sitting between them. The CDR3 here is CASSFGKGDSGNTIYF. The CDR3 DNA reads as TGTGCCAGCAGTTTCGGCAAGGGCGACTCTGGAAACACCATATATTTT.

This clone came up a few times. The rearrangement uses TRBV5-6 and TRBJ2-4, with 7 nucleotides matching TRBD1. V was pared by 4 bases and J by 6 bases, with 10 bases of the junction left unmatched. CDR3 length equals 15 residues. Germline CDR1 and CDR2: SGHDT and YYEEEE. CDR3 nucleotide sequence: TGTGCCAGCAGCGGGACGGGTCGGGACAGAAACATTCAGTACTTC. It encodes CASSGTGRDRNIQYF.

V gene TRBV27 combines with J gene TRBJ2-1, with 7 bases identical to TRBD2. Germline CDR1 MNHEY, CDR2 SMNVEV (reference sequence). Trimming cost V 1 base and J 1 base; bases outside gene matches: 7. The CDR3 spans 17 residues. Here the CDR3 reads CASSLLGLLGSYNEQFF. The CDR3 DNA reads TGTGCCAGCAGTTTATTGGGACTATTGGGGTCCTACAATGAGCAGTTCTTC.

The J gene is TRBJ1-1, the V gene TRBV6-5; 8 nucleotides match TRBD1. This CDR3 has 15 residues. The V segment lost 4 bases and the J segment 5 bases; nucleotides outside the gene matches: 9. Germline V gene sequence: CDR1 MNHEY, CDR2 SVGAGI. The CDR3 here is CASSSAWTGRTEAFF. The CDR3 DNA sequence: TGTGCCAGCAGTTCCGCTTGGACAGGGAGGACTGAAGCTTTCTTT.

Concerning this clone itself: At one end the junction does not follow the germline gene, possibly because of a read error. The rearrangement joins TRBV5-3 to TRBJ2-3, with D possibly matching TRBD1 (5 bases). TRBV5-3 is placed among ORFs of uncertain function. CDR3 length: 14 amino acids. The CDR3: CASSFRQNTDTQYF. CDR3 nucleotide sequence: TGTGCCAGCAGCTTTAGACAGAACACAGATACGCAGTATTTT.

The chain recombines TRBV28 with TRBJ2-7; a possible D gene is TRBD2 (7 bases). V lost 5 bases, J lost 7 bases, and 24 bases lay in between. CDR1 is MDHEN, CDR2 SYDVKM, per germline. This CDR3 is 16 amino acids long. The CDR3 sequence is CASSLGGGATVKEQYF. In DNA form, the CDR3 reads TGTGCCAGCAGTCTGGGAGGGGGGGCGACGGTGAAAGAGCAGTACTTC.

In this sample, this clone turned up once. The genes are TRBV28 and TRBJ1-4; 8 nucleotides match TRBD1. The CDR3 totals 15 residues. V gave up 6 bases and J gave up 3 bases; unmatched junction bases: 6. The germline V gene encodes CDR1 MDHEN and CDR2 SYDVKM. The CDR3 sequence: CASRGTGGSNEKLFF. The CDR3 region has the DNA TGTGCCAGCAGAGGGACAGGCGGATCTAATGAAAAACTGTTTTTT.

Turning to this clone: This CDR3 is also generated by other DNA sequences in the sample. CDR3 bases: TGTGCCAGCAGTGGCGGGACCGAATCTAACTATGGCTACACCTTC. Translation: CASSGGTESNYGYTF. The chain employs TRBV6-1 and TRBJ1-2, with D maybe TRBD1 (5 bases). In germline, CDR1 is MNHNS, CDR2 SASEGT. Trimming took 4 bases from V and 0 from J, leaving 12 bases between them. This CDR3 spans 15 amino acids.

Worth noting for this clone: No conserved phenylalanine or tryptophan ends this CDR3, so it is likely a read error. The DNA is left out, because the CDR3 cannot be placed on it with certainty; the CDR3 is given as TCRdb lists it. V gene TRBV6-6 combines with J gene TRBJ1-2; the table assigns TRBD1, which was not confirmed against the DNA. Germline V gives CDR1 MNHNY, CDR2 SVGAGI (reference sequence). Including both end residues, the CDR3 is 16 amino acids long. CDR3 protein: CASTPRPAGGQGAPLT.

The gene calls are TRBV12-2 and TRBJ2-1; the D call TRBD2 from the table was never checked on the DNA. TRBV12-2 is a recognized pseudogene. The CDR3 spans 21 residues. The CDR3 DNA reads TGTGCAAGTCGCTTAGCCACCCCAACTTTTAGCGGGAGGATTTGGGACAATGAGCAGTTCTTC. This gives the protein CASRLATPTFSGRIWDNEQFF.

Concerning this clone: The identical CDR3 is also encoded by other nucleotide sequences in the sample. The chain is built from TRBV7-3 and TRBJ1-4; 9 nucleotides agree with TRBD1. The CDR3 sequence is 15 residues long. After removal of 4 bases from V and 7 bases from J, the junction contained 7 bases not matched to a gene. Germline values: CDR1 SGHTA, CDR2 FQGTGA. CDR3 coding DNA: TGTGCCAGCAGCTCAACAGGGGGCGCCGGTGAAAAACTGTTTTTT. Translation gives CASSSTGGAGEKLFF.

Only one count was recorded for this clone. V usage is TRBV29-1 and J usage is TRBJ2-5, with D possibly being TRBD2 (5 bases). Per the germline V gene, CDR1 is SQVTM and CDR2 is ANQGSEA. Trimming took off 3 bases at V and 1 base at J, with 9 bases between the two ends. The CDR3 covers 13 residues. CDR3 residues: CSVEPGSQETQYF. CDR3 coding DNA: TGCAGCGTTGAGCCGGGATCCCAAGAGACCCAGTACTTC.

The J gene is TRBJ1-2, the V gene TRBV6-5; 7 nucleotides align to TRBD1. CDR1 is MNHEY, CDR2 SVGAGI, per germline. This CDR3 comprises 15 residues. Trimming cost V 7 bases and J 2 bases; bases outside gene matches: 10. The CDR3 region is CASTLIRQGNYGYTF. As DNA, the CDR3 is TGTGCCAGCACCCTTATTAGACAGGGCAACTATGGCTACACCTTC.

The V gene is TRBV7-9, the J gene TRBJ1-1, with a weak D call TRBD1 (6 bases). The CDR3 contains 14 residues. V lost 1 base, J lost 4 bases, and 10 bases lay in between. Germline CDR1 SEHNR, CDR2 FQNEAQ (reference sequence). The DNA for the CDR3 is TGTGCCAGCAGCTTAGAGGGGGACGGCACTGAAGCTTTCTTT. As protein: CASSLEGDGTEAFF.

V gene TRBV10-2 combines with J gene TRBJ2-7; D unresolved. The CDR3 spans 12 residues. Germline V lookup: CDR1 WSHSY, CDR2 SAAADI. Trimming removed 0 bases at V and 6 bases at J, with 6 bases between. The CDR3 reads CASSESVSEQYF. DNA for the CDR3: TGCGCCAGCAGTGAGTCGGTGAGCGAGCAGTACTTC.

CDR3 DNA sequence: TGTGCCAGCAGTTTATGGGGACAGATCTATGGCTACACCTTC. It yields the protein CASSLWGQIYGYTF. J is TRBJ1-2 and V is TRBV28; 7 nucleotides match TRBD1. Unmatched junction bases numbered 2, after V lost 0 bases and J lost 4 bases. This CDR3 is built from 14 residues. Germline lookup yields CDR1 MDHEN and CDR2 SYDVKM.

V usage is TRBV6-5 and J usage is TRBJ1-2; D is unclear. In germline, CDR1 is MNHEY, CDR2 SVGAGI. V lost 2 bases and J lost 4, with 11 bases in between. The CDR3 is made up of 14 amino acids. The CDR3 bases are TGTGCCAGCAGTTACGATGGTGGGTTCTATGGCTACACCTTC. It is translated as CASSYDGGFYGYTF.

This chain joins TRBV4-1 and TRBJ2-1; D might be TRBD1 (5 bases). CDR1 and CDR2 (germline): MGHRA, YSYEKL. Trimming removed 4 bases from V and 10 bases from J, with 20 bases in between. There are 15 residues in the CDR3. CDR3 sequence: CASSPRAGSGGEQFF. CDR3 DNA: TGCGCCAGCAGCCCCCGGGCAGGGTCCGGTGGGGAGCAGTTCTTC.

The V and J genes are TRBV2 and TRBJ2-1; 14 bases agree with TRBD2. Germline trimming cut 3 bases from V and 9 bases from J; bases unmatched to any gene: 7. CDR1 SNHLY and CDR2 FYNNEI come from the germline V gene. CDR3 length equals 16 residues. CDR3 coding DNA: TGTGCCAGCAGTGACCCGGGACTAGCGGGAGTTAGTGAGCAGTTCTTC. The encoded protein is CASSDPGLAGVSEQFF.